A single sample gave rise to the 11 T cell receptor beta chains below, sequenced in a study of neurological immune-mediated disorders. MiXCR, run by TCRdb on the 5' RACE reads, gives a single entry per CDR3 protein. The sample lists 17,000 or so distinct CDR3 sequences, roughly 2.7% seen once, with 5% to 7% in the top ten. Material: PBMCs. These TCRs come from a woman younger than 30 with multiple sclerosis.

This clonotype has a count of ten or more. The chain is built from TRBV12-3 or TRBV12-4 and TRBJ1-5, with a possible D match to TRBD1 (6 bases). The CDR3 spans 14 residues. With 2 bases removed from V and 3 bases from J, the gap between germline ends came to 8 bases. CDR3 DNA sequence: TGTGCCAGCAGTTTAAGGACAGACAATCAGCCCCAGCATTTT. Translated: CASSLRTDNQPQHF.

In its sample, this clonotype was seen many times. The gene calls are TRBV6-1 and TRBJ2-3; 7 bases align to TRBD1. Germline V lookup: CDR1 MNHNS, CDR2 SASEGT. Trimming cost V 1 base and J 1 base; bases outside gene matches: 8. The CDR3 is 17 amino acids. The chain's CDR3 is CASSEDLGDRGTDTQYF. The CDR3 bases are TGTGCCAGCAGTGAAGATCTCGGAGACAGGGGCACAGATACGCAGTATTTT.

This clonotype is medium-sized (0.01 to 0.1%) in the sample. The chain employs TRBV20-1 and TRBJ2-1, with 8 bases fitting TRBD1. Germline V CDR1 and CDR2: DFQATT, SNEGSKA (reference sequence). CDR3 length: 13 residues. Losses at the gene ends were 5 bases for V and 9 bases for J; bases not matched to a gene: 9. CDR3 residues: CSAEDRAGSEQFF. The CDR3 DNA reads as TGCAGTGCTGAGGACAGGGCTGGCAGTGAGCAGTTCTTC.

This clonotype was observed at least ten times. The chain is built from TRBV20-1 and TRBJ2-7; no clear D gene. Germline CDR1 and CDR2: DFQATT and SNEGSKA (reference sequence). The CDR3 totals 14 residues. Trimming stripped 6 bases from V and 3 bases from J, with 18 bases between. CDR3 nucleotide sequence: TGCAGTGCCGCCCCGTCTGGAACTTACTACGAGCAGTACTTC. It is translated as CSAAPSGTYYEQYF.

This clonotype was seen many times. Germline and junction disagree at one end, which may indicate a read error. The chain couples TRBV3-1 to TRBJ1-6; D possibly corresponds to TRBD1 (5 bases). The CDR3 contains 17 residues. Germline CDR1 reads LGHDT; CDR2 reads YNNKEL (reference sequence). Written as DNA, the CDR3 is TGTGCCAGCAGCCAACTAACCGGGACTCGGGATAATTCACCCCTCAACTTT. The encoded protein is CASSQLTGTRDNSPLNF.

This clonotype was counted ten times or more. V usage is TRBV6-2 or TRBV6-3 and J usage is TRBJ2-1; 12 positions agree with TRBD2. Germline V gene data show CDR1 as MNHEY and CDR2 as SVGEGT. Losses at the gene ends were 4 bases for V and 12 bases for J; bases not matched to a gene: 10. CDR3 size: 15 residues. The CDR3 protein is CASSSRTSGTLGQFF. The CDR3 DNA sequence: TGTGCCAGCAGTTCTCGGACTAGCGGGACCCTGGGGCAGTTCTTC.

This clonotype was counted many times. The chain links TRBV10-3 to TRBJ2-5; TRBD2 is a possible D gene (6 bases). Germline assignment: CDR1 ENHRY and CDR2 SYGVKD. CDR3 length equals 16 residues. With 2 bases removed from V and 5 bases from J, the gap between germline ends came to 18 bases. In DNA, the CDR3 is TGTGCCATCAGTGAGCCAGATCGGAGGGAGGTCGAGACCCAGTACTTC. Residues: CAISEPDRREVETQYF.

This clonotype was seen many times. This chain connects TRBV28 to TRBJ2-1, with no clear D. With 2 bases removed from V and 8 bases from J, the gap between germline ends came to 7 bases. The CDR3 consists of 12 residues. Germline loops: CDR1 MDHEN, CDR2 SYDVKM. The CDR3, as DNA: TGTGCCAGCAGTTTAGATGGTTATGAGCAGTTCTTC. Its translation: CASSLDGYEQFF.

This clonotype has at least ten counts. The J gene is TRBJ2-3, the V gene TRBV20-1, with a weak D call TRBD2 (5 bases). The V end was cut by 4 bases, the J end by 7 bases, with 12 bases between. The CDR3 covers 12 residues. In germline, CDR1 is DFQATT, CDR2 SNEGSKA (reference sequence). The CDR3: CSAIASPHTQYF. CDR3 nucleotide sequence: TGCAGTGCTATTGCTAGCCCCCATACGCAGTATTTT.

In this sample, this clonotype turned up many times. The V gene is TRBV7-6, the J gene TRBJ2-1; D remains unclear. The CDR3 runs to 15 residues. The V gene's germline CDR1 is SGHVS and CDR2 FNYEAQ. The V gene lost 5 bases and the J gene lost 0 bases, with 11 bases spanning the gap. CDR3 loop: CASSETGSSYNEQFF. The CDR3 bases are TGTGCCAGCAGCGAAACGGGTAGCTCCTACAATGAGCAGTTCTTC.

The sample holds many counts of this clonotype. The DNA of the CDR3 is TGTGCCAGCAGCCAAGGTCCCCTGTTTGGCGAGCAGTACTTC. This encodes CASSQGPLFGEQYF. V gene TRBV3-1 combines with J gene TRBJ2-7; D gene ambiguous. This CDR3 has 14 residues. The germline gives CDR1 LGHDT, CDR2 YNNKEL (reference sequence). Deletions cut 1 base from V and 6 bases from J, with 13 bases between.